A selection of T cell receptor beta chains follows, all from one sample in a study of blood T cell repertoires in COVID-19. Method: immunoSEQ multiplex PCR; TCRdb's copy keeps in-frame clones and lacks some. The repertoire includes around 40,000 clones, roughly 89% of them detected once, and under 9% sits in the top ten. Sequencing input: peripheral blood. The receptors derive from a man aged 55 to 70 with active COVID-19. Both conserved end residues are part of each CDR3. A D gene is named only where the DNA matches it firmly. Clone size is given for some rows only: seen once, a few or many times, or a class if the clone is expanded.

.	TRBV3-1/TRBV3-2	TRBJ1-1	TRBD1	TGTGCCAGCAGCCCCTGGACAGGGGTCGGGAACACTGAAGCTTTCTTT	CASSPWTGVGNTEAFF
.	TRBV6-5	TRBJ1-2	TRBD1	TGTGCCAGCAGCGGACGACAGGGGGACCCGCGAGGCTACACCTTC	CASSGRQGDPRGYTF
.	TRBV19	TRBJ1-3	TRBD1	TGTGCCAGTAGTCGACAGGGTATTGGCACTGGAAACACCATATATTTT	CASSRQGIGTGNTIYF
.	TRBV7-2	TRBJ2-1	TRBD2	TGTGCCAGCAGCTCTAGCGGGAGAACTAACAATGAGCAGTTCTTC	CASSSSGRTNNEQFF
.	TRBV2	TRBJ2-1	TRBD2	TGTGCCAGCAGTGAGACTAGCGGGGGTTACAATGAGCAGTTCTTC	CASSETSGGYNEQFF
.	TRBV9	TRBJ2-3	.	TGTGCCAGCAGCGTAGGGGCCACGAGCACAGATACGCAGTATTTT	CASSVGATSTDTQYF
.	TRBV12-3/TRBV12-4	TRBJ2-5	.	TGTGCCAGCCGGGAACAAGAGACCCAGTACTTC	CASREQETQYF
.	TRBV3-1/TRBV3-2	TRBJ2-3	.	TGTGCCAGCAGCTCCTCGGACAAGCCTAGAGATACGCAGTATTTT	CASSSSDKPRDTQYF
.	TRBV10-2	TRBJ1-5	.	TGCGCCAGCAGTGAGTCGGAGCTCAATCAGCCCCAGCATTTT	CASSESELNQPQHF
.	TRBV4-3	TRBJ1-2	.	TGCGCCAGCAGCCAAGACGTCGGAACAGCTTTTAACTATGGCTACACCTTC	CASSQDVGTAFNYGYTF
.	TRBV7-3	TRBJ2-2	.	TGTGCCAGCAGCCCCAATTCCGGGGAGCTGTTTTTT	CASSPNSGELFF
.	TRBV5-1	TRBJ2-3	.	TGCGCCAGCAGCTGGGCGGGACGGAGCACAGATACGCAGTATTTT	CASSWAGRSTDTQYF
.	TRBV14	TRBJ1-1	.	TGTGCCAGCAGCCAAGGGTGGCAGGATTCTCCTGAAGCTTTCTTT	CASSQGWQDSPEAFF
few	TRBV15	TRBJ2-7	TRBD2	TGTGCCACCAGCACCCAGACTAGCGGGAGTTTCGGGTTCCTGGACGAGCAGTACTTC	CATSTQTSGSFGFLDEQYF
.	TRBV4-1	TRBJ1-5	TRBD1	TGCGCCAGCAGCCGGACAGGGGGCAGACGGGATCAGCCCCAGCATTTT	CASSRTGGRRDQPQHF
.	TRBV19	TRBJ2-5	.	TGTGCCAGTAGTTGGCAGACCCAGTACTTC	CASSWQTQYF
.	TRBV3-1/TRBV3-2	TRBJ1-1	TRBD1	TGTGCCAGCAGCCAACCGGACAGGGAGGGCGGTGAAGCTTTCTTT	CASSQPDREGGEAFF
.	TRBV6-6	TRBJ1-1	TRBD1	TGTGCCACCACAGGGGCTGAAGCTTTCTTT	CATTGAEAFF
.	TRBV2	TRBJ1-2	.	TGTGCCAGCAGGATGGACAGCAACTATGGCTACACCTTC	CASRMDSNYGYTF
.	TRBV21-1	TRBJ1-3	.	TGTGCCAGCAGCAAAGGGAGACAGAAGGCTATTTTTGGAAACACCATATATTTT	CASSKGRQKAIFGNTIYF
few	TRBV7-9	TRBJ1-5	.	TGTGCCAGCAGCCCTCTAACGGGTAATCAGCCCCAGCATTTT	CASSPLTGNQPQHF
.	TRBV19	TRBJ2-3	TRBD1	TGTGCCAGTAGTACGGGACAGGGCACAGATACGCAGTATTTT	CASSTGQGTDTQYF
few	TRBV7-2	TRBJ2-1	TRBD2	TGTGCCAGCAGCTTAACTAGCGGGAGGTTCGATGAGCAGTTCTTC	CASSLTSGRFDEQFF
.	TRBV4-1	TRBJ2-1	TRBD1	TGCGCCAGCAGGTCGGGACAGGGGGCGAGGAATGAGCAGTTCTTC	CASRSGQGARNEQFF
once	TRBV10-3	TRBJ1-2	TRBD1	TGTGCCATCAGTGGGGACAGGGGGATCTATGGCTACACCTTC	CAISGDRGIYGYTF
.	TRBV6-2/TRBV6-3	TRBJ2-1	TRBD2	TGTGCCAGCAGTTCCCGTCCCGGGACTAGCGGATCCTACAATGAGCAGTTCTTC	CASSSRPGTSGSYNEQFF
.	TRBV6-5	TRBJ2-3	.	TGTGCCAGCAGTTACTCGAGGCCAGGGGCCACAGATACGCAGTATTTT	CASSYSRPGATDTQYF
.	TRBV25-1	TRBJ1-2	.	TGTGCCAGCAGTGAAACGGGGTATGGCTACACCTTC	CASSETGYGYTF
.	TRBV30	TRBJ1-6	.	TGTGCCTGGAGAGATTCAGGGTTCTCACCCCTCCACTTT	CAWRDSGFSPLHF
.	TRBV9	TRBJ1-1	.	TGTGCCAGCAGCTTGGACGGGGGCACTGAAGCTTTCTTT	CASSLDGGTEAFF
.	TRBV11-1	TRBJ2-1	TRBD2	TGTGCCAGCAGCTTACGAGGCCGGGAGGGCCACGATGAGCAGTTCTTC	CASSLRGREGHDEQFF
.	TRBV28	TRBJ1-1	.	TGTGCCAGCAGACCCGCAGGGTTTGAAGCTTTCTTT	CASRPAGFEAFF